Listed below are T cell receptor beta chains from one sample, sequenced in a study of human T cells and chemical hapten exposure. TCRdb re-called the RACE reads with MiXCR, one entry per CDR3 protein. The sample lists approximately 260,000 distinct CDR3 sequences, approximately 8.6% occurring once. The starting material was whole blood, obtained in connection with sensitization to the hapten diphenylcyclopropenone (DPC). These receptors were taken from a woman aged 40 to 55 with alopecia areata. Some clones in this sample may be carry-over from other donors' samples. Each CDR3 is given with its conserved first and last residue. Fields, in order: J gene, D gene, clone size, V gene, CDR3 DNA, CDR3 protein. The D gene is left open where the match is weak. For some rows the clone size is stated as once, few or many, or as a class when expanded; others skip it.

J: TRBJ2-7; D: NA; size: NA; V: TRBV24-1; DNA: TGTGCCACCAGTGGCCGGCACGGAACTTACGAGCAGTACTTC; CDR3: CATSGRHGTYEQYF
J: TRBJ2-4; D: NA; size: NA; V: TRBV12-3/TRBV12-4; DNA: TGTGCCAGCAGTTCAGCCGGCAGTATGGGACCTCTAGCCAAAAACATTCAGTACTTC; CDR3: CASSSAGSMGPLAKNIQYF
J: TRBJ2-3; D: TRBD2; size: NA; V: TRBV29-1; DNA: TGCAGCGTTGTCAGCGGGAGGGCCTTAGCAGATACGCAGTATTTT; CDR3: CSVVSGRALADTQYF
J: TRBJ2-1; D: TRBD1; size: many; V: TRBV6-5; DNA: TGTGCCAGCAGTTACTCCTACCCGGGACAGATTTACAATGAGCAGTTCTTC; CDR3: CASSYSYPGQIYNEQFF
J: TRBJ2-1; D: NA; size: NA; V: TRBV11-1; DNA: TGTGCCAGCAGCTTTTTTCGTGCAGGGGACAATGAGCAGTTCTTC; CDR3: CASSFFRAGDNEQFF
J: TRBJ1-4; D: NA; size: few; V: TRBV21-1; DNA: TGTGACGACCGCTGGCCATATAATGAAAAACTGTTTTTT; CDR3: CDDRWPYNEKLFF
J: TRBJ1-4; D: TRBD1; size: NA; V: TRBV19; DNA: TGTGCCAGTAGTATTTTGAGGACAGGGCCTGAAAAACTGTTTTTT; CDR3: CASSILRTGPEKLFF
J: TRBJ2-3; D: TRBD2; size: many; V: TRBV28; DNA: TGTGCCAGCAGTAGCGGGACCACAGATACGCAGTATTTT; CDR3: CASSSGTTDTQYF
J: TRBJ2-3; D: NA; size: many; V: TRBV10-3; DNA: TGTGCCATCACCCCGAACCAGGGTGGAACAGATACGCAGTATTTT; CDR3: CAITPNQGGTDTQYF
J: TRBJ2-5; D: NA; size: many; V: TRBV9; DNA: TGTGCCAGCAGCGTTGGGTCCGGGGAGACCCAGTACTTC; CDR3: CASSVGSGETQYF
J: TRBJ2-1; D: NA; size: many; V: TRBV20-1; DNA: TGCAGTGGCCGGAGTGGCAATGAGCAGTTCTTC; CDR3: CSGRSGNEQFF
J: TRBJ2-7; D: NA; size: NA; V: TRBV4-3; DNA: TGCGCCAGCAGCCAAGAGGTTCTGGGCAGCTCCTACGAGCAGTACTTC; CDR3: CASSQEVLGSSYEQYF
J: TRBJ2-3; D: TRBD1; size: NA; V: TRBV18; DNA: TGTGCCAGCTCACCACCGGGACAGGGGTTTTATACGCAGTATTTT; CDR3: CASSPPGQGFYTQYF
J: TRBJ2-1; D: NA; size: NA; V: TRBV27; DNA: TGTGCCAGCAGTTTACGGAGACCCCCATTTCCCAATGAGCAGTTCTTC; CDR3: CASSLRRPPFPNEQFF
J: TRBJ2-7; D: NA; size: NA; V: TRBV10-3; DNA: TGTGCCACCATGGAGGGGCGCTACGAGCAGTACTTC; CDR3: CATMEGRYEQYF
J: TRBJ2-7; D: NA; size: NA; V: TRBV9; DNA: TGTGCCAGCAGCGTAGATAACTCCTTCTACGAGCAGTACTTC; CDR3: CASSVDNSFYEQYF